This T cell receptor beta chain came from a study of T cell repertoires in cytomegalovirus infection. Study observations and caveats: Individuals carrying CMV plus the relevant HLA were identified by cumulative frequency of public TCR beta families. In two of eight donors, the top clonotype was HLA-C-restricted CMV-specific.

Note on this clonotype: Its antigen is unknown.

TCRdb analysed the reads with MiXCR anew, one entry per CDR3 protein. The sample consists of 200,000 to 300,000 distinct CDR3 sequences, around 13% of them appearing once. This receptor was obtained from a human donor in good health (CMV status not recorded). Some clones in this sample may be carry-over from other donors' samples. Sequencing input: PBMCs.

The CDR3 DNA reads TGTGCCAGCAGCTTAACAGACACGTCCTATGGCTACACCTTC. Translating gives CASSLTDTSYGYTF. This chain connects TRBV9 to TRBJ1-2; D is uncertain. The CDR3 runs 14 residues. Germline V gene lookup returns CDR1 SGDLS and CDR2 YYNGEE. The ends were cut back, 4 bases at V and 4 bases at J, with 14 bases in the middle. The full variable domain, its missing parts supplied by reference TRBV9 and TRBJ1-2, is DSGVTQTPKHLITATGQRVTLRCSPRSGDLSVYWYQQSLDQGLQFLIQYYNGEERAKGNILERFSAQQFPDLHSELNLSSLELGDSALYFCASSLTDTSYGYTFGSGTRLTVV.